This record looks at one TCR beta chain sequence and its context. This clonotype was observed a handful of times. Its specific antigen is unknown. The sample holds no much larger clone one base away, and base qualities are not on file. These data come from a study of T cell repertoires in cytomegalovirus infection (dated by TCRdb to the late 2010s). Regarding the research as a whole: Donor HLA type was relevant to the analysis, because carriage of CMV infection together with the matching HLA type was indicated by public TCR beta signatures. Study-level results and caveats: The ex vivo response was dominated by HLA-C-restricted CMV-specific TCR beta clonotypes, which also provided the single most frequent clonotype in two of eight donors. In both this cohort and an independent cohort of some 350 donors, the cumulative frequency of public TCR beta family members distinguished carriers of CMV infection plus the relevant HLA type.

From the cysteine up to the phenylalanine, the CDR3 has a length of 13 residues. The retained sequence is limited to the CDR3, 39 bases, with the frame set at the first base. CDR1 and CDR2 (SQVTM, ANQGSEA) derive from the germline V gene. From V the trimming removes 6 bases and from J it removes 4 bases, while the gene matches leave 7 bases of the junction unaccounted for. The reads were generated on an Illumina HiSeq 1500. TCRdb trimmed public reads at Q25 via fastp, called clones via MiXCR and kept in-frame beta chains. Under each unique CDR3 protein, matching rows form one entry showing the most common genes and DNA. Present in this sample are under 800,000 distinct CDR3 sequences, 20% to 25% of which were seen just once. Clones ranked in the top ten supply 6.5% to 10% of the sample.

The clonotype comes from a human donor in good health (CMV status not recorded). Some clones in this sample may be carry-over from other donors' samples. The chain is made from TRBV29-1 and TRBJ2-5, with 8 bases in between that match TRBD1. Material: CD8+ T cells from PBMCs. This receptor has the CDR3 CSVPQGALETQYF. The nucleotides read TGCAGCGTACCTCAGGGGGCTCTAGAGACCCAGTACTTC.